Listed below are T cell receptor beta chains from one sample, sequenced in a study of blood T cell repertoires in COVID-19. Assay used: immunoSEQ multiplex PCR; TCRdb lists only in-frame clones, some missing. There are about 81,000 clones in the sample; 70% to 90% occur only once, and more than 4.5% lies in the top ten. The source material was peripheral blood. Receptor source: a woman aged 80 or over with acute or convalescent COVID-19. CDR3s include the opening cysteine and the closing phenylalanine or tryptophan. The order of the fields is CDR3 DNA, CDR3 protein, V gene, J gene, D gene, clone size. The D gene is left open where the match is weak. Where a row states a size, it is once, few, many or the class of an expanded clone; other rows omit it.

CDR3 DNA: TGTGCCAGCAGAGAGGGATCAAGGACAGATACGCAGTATTTT
CDR3 protein: CASREGSRTDTQYF
V gene: TRBV6-5
J gene: TRBJ2-3
D gene: -
clone size: -

CDR3 DNA: TGTGCCAGCAGCGGGACAGGGAATGGGTATGGCTACACCTTC
CDR3 protein: CASSGTGNGYGYTF
V gene: TRBV6-2/TRBV6-3
J gene: TRBJ1-2
D gene: TRBD1
clone size: -

CDR3 DNA: TGTGCCAGCAAGGACAGGGGTTATCAGCCCCAGCATTTT
CDR3 protein: CASKDRGYQPQHF
V gene: TRBV19
J gene: TRBJ1-5
D gene: TRBD1
clone size: -

CDR3 DNA: TGTGCCAGCAGCCGGACTTCGGGGGGAACAGATACGCAGTATTTT
CDR3 protein: CASSRTSGGTDTQYF
V gene: TRBV4-2
J gene: TRBJ2-3
D gene: TRBD2
clone size: -

CDR3 DNA: TGTGCCAGCAGCGTCCGGGACAGGGACTTGTCCCATGGCTACACCTTC
CDR3 protein: CASSVRDRDLSHGYTF
V gene: TRBV7-8
J gene: TRBJ1-2
D gene: TRBD1
clone size: -

CDR3 DNA: TGCGCCAGCACCCCAGGCGGGGGTTCCTACGAGCAGTACTTC
CDR3 protein: CASTPGGGSYEQYF
V gene: TRBV5-1
J gene: TRBJ2-7
D gene: TRBD2
clone size: -

CDR3 DNA: TGTGCCAGCAGTTTTAGCGGCGCCCCAGGCACTGAAGCTTTCTTT
CDR3 protein: CASSFSGAPGTEAFF
V gene: TRBV27
J gene: TRBJ1-1
D gene: -
clone size: -

CDR3 DNA: TGTGCCAGCAAGGCAGGGGCTAACAGTAATGAGCAGTTCTTC
CDR3 protein: CASKAGANSNEQFF
V gene: TRBV2
J gene: TRBJ2-1
D gene: -
clone size: -

CDR3 DNA: TGTGCCTGGAGTGGCGGACAGGGCCGCAATCAGCCCCAGCATTTT
CDR3 protein: CAWSGGQGRNQPQHF
V gene: TRBV30
J gene: TRBJ1-5
D gene: TRBD1
clone size: -

CDR3 DNA: TGTGCCAGCAGTGAACCCCGGCTAGCGGGAGTGGGGAATGAGCAGTTCTTC
CDR3 protein: CASSEPRLAGVGNEQFF
V gene: TRBV2
J gene: TRBJ2-1
D gene: TRBD2
clone size: -

CDR3 DNA: TGTGCCAGCAGCTTGGGGGCGGGAGACACTGAAGCTTTCTTT
CDR3 protein: CASSLGAGDTEAFF
V gene: TRBV5-4
J gene: TRBJ1-1
D gene: -
clone size: -

CDR3 DNA: TGTGCCACCAGCAGAGGGCGAACAGGGACCACCGGGGAGCTGTTTTTT
CDR3 protein: CATSRGRTGTTGELFF
V gene: TRBV15
J gene: TRBJ2-2
D gene: -
clone size: -

CDR3 DNA: TGTGCCTGGAGTCGGGAGAGGGAAAAACTGTTTTTT
CDR3 protein: CAWSREREKLFF
V gene: TRBV30
J gene: TRBJ1-4
D gene: -
clone size: -

CDR3 DNA: TGTGCCAGCAGCTTACCCCAAGGGACAGGGAGGAACACTGAAGCTTTCTTT
CDR3 protein: CASSLPQGTGRNTEAFF
V gene: TRBV11-2
J gene: TRBJ1-1
D gene: TRBD1
clone size: -

CDR3 DNA: TGTGCCAGCAGCCGCGGGAGTCCGAATTCACCCCTCCACTTT
CDR3 protein: CASSRGSPNSPLHF
V gene: TRBV5-6
J gene: TRBJ1-6
D gene: -
clone size: -

CDR3 DNA: TGTGCCAGTAGTATCGGCGGAAGTAGGACAGATACGCAGTATTTT
CDR3 protein: CASSIGGSRTDTQYF
V gene: TRBV19
J gene: TRBJ2-3
D gene: -
clone size: -

CDR3 DNA: TGTGCCAGCAGTTTAGTGGTGAATGGAAACACCATATATTTT
CDR3 protein: CASSLVVNGNTIYF
V gene: TRBV6-6
J gene: TRBJ1-3
D gene: -
clone size: -

CDR3 DNA: TGTGCCAGCAGTTTCGTAGAGCGGTCTGAAGCTTTCTTT
CDR3 protein: CASSFVERSEAFF
V gene: TRBV6-5
J gene: TRBJ1-1
D gene: -
clone size: -

CDR3 DNA: TGTGCCAGTAGTATCGGAGCGGGGGGACAAGAGACCCAGTACTTC
CDR3 protein: CASSIGAGGQETQYF
V gene: TRBV19
J gene: TRBJ2-5
D gene: TRBD2
clone size: -

CDR3 DNA: TGCGCCAGCAGCCAAGAGTTGACAGGGAGAGCTGAAGCTTTCTTT
CDR3 protein: CASSQELTGRAEAFF
V gene: TRBV4-1
J gene: TRBJ1-1
D gene: TRBD1
clone size: -

CDR3 DNA: TGTGCCAGCAGCCCGAGCGGGAGTACCTACAATGAGCAGTTCTTC
CDR3 protein: CASSPSGSTYNEQFF
V gene: TRBV6-5
J gene: TRBJ2-1
D gene: TRBD2
clone size: -

CDR3 DNA: TGTGCCAGCAGCGCCCAGGCTAACTATGGCTACACCTTC
CDR3 protein: CASSAQANYGYTF
V gene: TRBV7-8
J gene: TRBJ1-2
D gene: -
clone size: -

CDR3 DNA: TGTGCCAGCAGTCCTAGACTAGCCCTTTTGGTAAATGAGCAGTTCTTC
CDR3 protein: CASSPRLALLVNEQFF
V gene: TRBV2
J gene: TRBJ2-1
D gene: TRBD2
clone size: -

CDR3 DNA: TGCGCCAGCAGCCAAGATGTGGCAGGTACAGGCTATGGCTACACCTTC
CDR3 protein: CASSQDVAGTGYGYTF
V gene: TRBV4-3
J gene: TRBJ1-2
D gene: -
clone size: -

CDR3 DNA: TGCGCCAGCAGCTTGGAGGGACTCCGGCCCAGATCCTACGAGCAGTACTTC
CDR3 protein: CASSLEGLRPRSYEQYF
V gene: TRBV5-1
J gene: TRBJ2-7
D gene: -
clone size: -

CDR3 DNA: TGCGCCAGCAGTCGCCCGGGAGGGCACGACAATGAGCAGTTCTTC
CDR3 protein: CASSRPGGHDNEQFF
V gene: TRBV23-1
J gene: TRBJ2-1
D gene: TRBD2
clone size: -

CDR3 DNA: TGTGCCAGCAGTGAACTTCCGAGCTCCTACGAGCAGTACTTC
CDR3 protein: CASSELPSSYEQYF
V gene: TRBV2
J gene: TRBJ2-7
D gene: -
clone size: -

CDR3 DNA: TGTGCCAGCAGCTTCCGGGAGGGAGACGAGGGCTACACCTTC
CDR3 protein: CASSFREGDEGYTF
V gene: TRBV7-2
J gene: TRBJ1-2
D gene: -
clone size: -

CDR3 DNA: TGTGCCAGCAGTTTATGGGCGGGAGGGCCCCACGAGCAGTACTTC
CDR3 protein: CASSLWAGGPHEQYF
V gene: TRBV27
J gene: TRBJ2-7
D gene: TRBD2
clone size: -

CDR3 DNA: TGCGCCAGCATCAACGGGGTGTGGAATCAGCCCCAGCATTTT
CDR3 protein: CASINGVWNQPQHF
V gene: TRBV23-1
J gene: TRBJ1-5
D gene: -
clone size: -

CDR3 DNA: TGCGCCAGCAGCCACGGGGTCACCGGGGAGCTGTTTTTT
CDR3 protein: CASSHGVTGELFF
V gene: TRBV5-1
J gene: TRBJ2-2
D gene: -
clone size: -

CDR3 DNA: TGTGCCAGCAGCTTAATGGGGGGACCTAGCACAGATACGCAGTATTTT
CDR3 protein: CASSLMGGPSTDTQYF
V gene: TRBV7-3
J gene: TRBJ2-3
D gene: -
clone size: -

CDR3 DNA: TGCAGCGTTGTGGAGACGAACACTGAAGCTTTCTTT
CDR3 protein: CSVVETNTEAFF
V gene: TRBV29-1
J gene: TRBJ1-1
D gene: -
clone size: -

CDR3 DNA: TGTGCCAGCAGCTTGGCAACAGGGTACTATGGCTACACCTTC
CDR3 protein: CASSLATGYYGYTF
V gene: TRBV7-9
J gene: TRBJ1-2
D gene: -
clone size: -

CDR3 DNA: TGTGCCAGCATGAGAACAGGCACTGAAGCTTTCTTT
CDR3 protein: CASMRTGTEAFF
V gene: TRBV2
J gene: TRBJ1-1
D gene: -
clone size: -

CDR3 DNA: TGTGCCAGCAGTTTGGACAGAATGAGCACTGAAGCTTTCTTT
CDR3 protein: CASSLDRMSTEAFF
V gene: TRBV6-4
J gene: TRBJ1-1
D gene: -
clone size: -

CDR3 DNA: TGTGCCAGCAGTTCCCCGGGACAAGGCTATGGCTACACCTTC
CDR3 protein: CASSSPGQGYGYTF
V gene: TRBV6-5
J gene: TRBJ1-2
D gene: -
clone size: -

CDR3 DNA: TGTGCCAGCAGCCCGGTAATCTCTGGGGAGCTGTTTTTT
CDR3 protein: CASSPVISGELFF
V gene: TRBV14
J gene: TRBJ2-2
D gene: -
clone size: -

CDR3 DNA: TGTGCCAGCAGTCCCAACGGACAATACTATGGCTACACCTTC
CDR3 protein: CASSPNGQYYGYTF
V gene: TRBV25-1
J gene: TRBJ1-2
D gene: -
clone size: -

CDR3 DNA: TGTGCCAGCAGCTTTTCAGGGGCGCGGAGCACCGGGGAGCTGTTTTTT
CDR3 protein: CASSFSGARSTGELFF
V gene: TRBV7-3
J gene: TRBJ2-2
D gene: -
clone size: -

CDR3 DNA: TGTGCCAGCAGTTTATTTGCGGGAAATCAGCCCCAGCATTTT
CDR3 protein: CASSLFAGNQPQHF
V gene: TRBV28
J gene: TRBJ1-5
D gene: -
clone size: -

CDR3 DNA: TGTGCCAGCAGTGCGCCGGGGGGACTAGCGGGAGTACGCTCCGAGCAGTACTTC
CDR3 protein: CASSAPGGLAGVRSEQYF
V gene: TRBV6-1
J gene: TRBJ2-7
D gene: TRBD2
clone size: -

CDR3 DNA: TGTGCCAGCAGCGAGAGTTCCGATACGCAGTATTTT
CDR3 protein: CASSESSDTQYF
V gene: TRBV3-1/TRBV3-2
J gene: TRBJ2-3
D gene: -
clone size: -

CDR3 DNA: TGTGCCTGGAGTGGACTTGCCTACGAGCAGTACTTC
CDR3 protein: CAWSGLAYEQYF
V gene: TRBV30
J gene: TRBJ2-7
D gene: -
clone size: -

CDR3 DNA: TGTGCCAGCAGTTACTCCGGGACAGGGGTCTTTGGCTACACCTTC
CDR3 protein: CASSYSGTGVFGYTF
V gene: TRBV6-5
J gene: TRBJ1-2
D gene: TRBD1
clone size: -

CDR3 DNA: TGTGCCAGCAGCAAACTACGGGACAGGGCTAGGACTGAAGCTTTCTTT
CDR3 protein: CASSKLRDRARTEAFF
V gene: TRBV21-1
J gene: TRBJ1-1
D gene: -
clone size: -

CDR3 DNA: TGTGCCAGCAGTGAGGCACATTACGAGCAGTACTTC
CDR3 protein: CASSEAHYEQYF
V gene: TRBV6-1
J gene: TRBJ2-7
D gene: -
clone size: -

CDR3 DNA: TGCGCCAGCAGCTTGGGCACCAGAACTAACTATGGCTACACCTTC
CDR3 protein: CASSLGTRTNYGYTF
V gene: TRBV5-1
J gene: TRBJ1-2
D gene: -
clone size: few

CDR3 DNA: TGTGCCAGTAGTATCCCCGGACAGGGGGGGTACGAGCAGTACTTC
CDR3 protein: CASSIPGQGGYEQYF
V gene: TRBV19
J gene: TRBJ2-7
D gene: TRBD1
clone size: -

CDR3 DNA: TGTGCCAGCAGTTACTCGATAGTCGCGCGATGCACAGATACGCAGTATTTT
CDR3 protein: CASSYSIVARCTDTQYF
V gene: TRBV6-2/TRBV6-3
J gene: TRBJ2-3
D gene: -
clone size: -

CDR3 DNA: TGTGCCAGCAGCGTAGTGGGGAGCCCTGAAGCTTTCTTT
CDR3 protein: CASSVVGSPEAFF
V gene: TRBV9
J gene: TRBJ1-1
D gene: -
clone size: once

CDR3 DNA: TGCAGCGTTGAACCCCGCAGGGAGACCCAGTACTTC
CDR3 protein: CSVEPRRETQYF
V gene: TRBV29-1
J gene: TRBJ2-5
D gene: -
clone size: -

CDR3 DNA: TGTGCCAGCAGCTTCGTTCTCGGCAGGGCAACGCGTGAAGCTTTCTTT
CDR3 protein: CASSFVLGRATREAFF
V gene: TRBV7-2
J gene: TRBJ1-1
D gene: -
clone size: -

CDR3 DNA: TGTGCCAGCAGCTTAAATCGTATCGGCGGTAGCTCTGGAAACACCATATATTTT
CDR3 protein: CASSLNRIGGSSGNTIYF
V gene: TRBV7-6
J gene: TRBJ1-3
D gene: -
clone size: -

CDR3 DNA: TGTGCCAGCAGTTTAGGACAGGGGAGGGTCGGCACTGAAGCTTTCTTT
CDR3 protein: CASSLGQGRVGTEAFF
V gene: TRBV6-2/TRBV6-3
J gene: TRBJ1-1
D gene: TRBD1
clone size: -

CDR3 DNA: TGTGCCAGCAGTCTCTATCCGTCGGGGGGCGCGTCTGGTGGCTACACCTTC
CDR3 protein: CASSLYPSGGASGGYTF
V gene: TRBV27
J gene: TRBJ1-2
D gene: -
clone size: -

CDR3 DNA: TGCGCCAGCAGCCAAGCAGCGGGCCTGGACTATGGCTACACCTTC
CDR3 protein: CASSQAAGLDYGYTF
V gene: TRBV4-3
J gene: TRBJ1-2
D gene: -
clone size: once

CDR3 DNA: TGTGCCAGCAGTTGGGGGGGACAGCAGTACTTC
CDR3 protein: CASSWGGQQYF
V gene: TRBV6-5
J gene: TRBJ2-7
D gene: TRBD2
clone size: -

CDR3 DNA: TGCGCCAGCAGCCAAGGTTCAGGGTGCCCTAATTCACCCCTCCACTTT
CDR3 protein: CASSQGSGCPNSPLHF
V gene: TRBV23-1
J gene: TRBJ1-6
D gene: -
clone size: -

CDR3 DNA: TGTGCCTCTTCAGGGGGAAGACTAGCGGCGAACACCGGGGAGCTGTTTTTT
CDR3 protein: CASSGGRLAANTGELFF
V gene: TRBV5-8
J gene: TRBJ2-2
D gene: TRBD2
clone size: -